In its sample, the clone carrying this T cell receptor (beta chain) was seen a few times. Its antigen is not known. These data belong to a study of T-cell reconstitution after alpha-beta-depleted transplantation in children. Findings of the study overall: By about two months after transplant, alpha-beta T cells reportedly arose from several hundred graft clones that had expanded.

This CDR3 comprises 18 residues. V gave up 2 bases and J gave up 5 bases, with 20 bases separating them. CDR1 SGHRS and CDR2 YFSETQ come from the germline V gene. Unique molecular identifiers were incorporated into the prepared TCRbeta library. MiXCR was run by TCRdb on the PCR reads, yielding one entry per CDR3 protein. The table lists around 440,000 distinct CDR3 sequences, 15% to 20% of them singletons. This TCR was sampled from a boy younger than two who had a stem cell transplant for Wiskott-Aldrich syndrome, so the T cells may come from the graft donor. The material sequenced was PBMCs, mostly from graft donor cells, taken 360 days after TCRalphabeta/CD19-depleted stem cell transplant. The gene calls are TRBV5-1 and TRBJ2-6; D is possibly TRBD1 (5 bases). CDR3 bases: TGCGCCAGCAGCTTCCCGGACCCTAACAGGCTGAGGGCCAACGTCCTGACTTTC. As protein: CASSFPDPNRLRANVLTF.